These T cell receptor beta chains were read from a single sample in a study of naive and memory T cell subsets. TCRdb reprocessed the UMI-ligation and nested PCR reads via MiXCR and lists one record per CDR3 protein. Here the sample spans about 90,000 distinct CDR3 sequences, approximately 10% being singletons. Sequencing was carried out using naive CD4+ T cells from blood. These receptors originate from a human donor in good health. CDR3s include the opening cysteine and the closing phenylalanine or tryptophan. D genes are given only for firm matches.

v_call	j_call	d_call	cdr3_aa
TRBV28	TRBJ1-5	NA	CASSPTLRRGKFGNQPQHF
TRBV12-3/TRBV12-4	TRBJ2-2	TRBD1	CASLRDSGVGGELFF
TRBV19	TRBJ2-2	TRBD1	CASSIGTGPTGELFF
TRBV19	TRBJ2-4	NA	CATGLGRLQNIQYF
TRBV27	TRBJ1-2	TRBD1	CASSWTKGGAYGYTF
TRBV12-3/TRBV12-4	TRBJ2-1	TRBD1	CASSFRGSSTFF
TRBV11-3	TRBJ2-1	TRBD2	CASSLGLAGGPKGEQFF
TRBV2	TRBJ2-7	NA	CASSVDRGSSEQYF
TRBV28	TRBJ2-7	NA	CASSVPQGYEQYF
TRBV4-3	TRBJ2-3	NA	CASSQDTQGRGTQYF
TRBV6-1	TRBJ1-2	NA	CASTTHGVRSGYTF
TRBV12-3/TRBV12-4	TRBJ2-7	NA	CVSTKDGYEQYF
TRBV14	TRBJ2-7	NA	CASSQAGVAEQYF
TRBV7-6	TRBJ2-2	NA	CASSLSYDSTGELFF
TRBV12-3/TRBV12-4	TRBJ2-7	NA	CASSLMLELYEQYF
TRBV30	TRBJ1-1	NA	CAWMRQGNTEAFF